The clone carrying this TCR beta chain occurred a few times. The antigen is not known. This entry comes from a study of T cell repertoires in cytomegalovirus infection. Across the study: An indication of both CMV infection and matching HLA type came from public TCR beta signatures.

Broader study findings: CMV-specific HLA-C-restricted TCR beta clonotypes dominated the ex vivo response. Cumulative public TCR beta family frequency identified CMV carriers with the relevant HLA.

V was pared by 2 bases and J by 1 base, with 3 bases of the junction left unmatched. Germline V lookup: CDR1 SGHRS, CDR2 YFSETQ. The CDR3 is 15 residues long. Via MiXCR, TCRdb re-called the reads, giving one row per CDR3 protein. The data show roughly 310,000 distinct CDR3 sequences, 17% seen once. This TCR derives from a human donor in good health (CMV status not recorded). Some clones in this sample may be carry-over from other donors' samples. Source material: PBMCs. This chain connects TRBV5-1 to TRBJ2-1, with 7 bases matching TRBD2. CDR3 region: CASSFWGGSYNEQFF. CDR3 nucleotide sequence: TGCGCCAGCAGCTTTTGGGGGGGATCCTACAATGAGCAGTTCTTC.